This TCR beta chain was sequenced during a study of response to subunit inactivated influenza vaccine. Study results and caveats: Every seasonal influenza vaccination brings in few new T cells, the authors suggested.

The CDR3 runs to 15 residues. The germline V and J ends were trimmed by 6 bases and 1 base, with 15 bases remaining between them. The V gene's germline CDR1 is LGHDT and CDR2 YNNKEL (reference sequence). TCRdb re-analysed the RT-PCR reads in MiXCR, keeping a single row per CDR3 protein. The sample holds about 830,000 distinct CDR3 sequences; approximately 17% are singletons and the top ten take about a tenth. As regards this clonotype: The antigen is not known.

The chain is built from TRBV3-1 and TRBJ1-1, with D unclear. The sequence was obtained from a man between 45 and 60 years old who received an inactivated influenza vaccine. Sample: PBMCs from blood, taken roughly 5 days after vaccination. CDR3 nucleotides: TGTGCCAGCAGACCCACTTGGGGTGGGAACACTGAAGCTTTCTTT. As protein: CASRPTWGGNTEAFF.